This entry features one T cell receptor beta chain sequence. The record originates from a study of technical replicates of blood from several donors. Trimming removed 2 bases at V and 0 bases at J, with 11 bases between. The CDR3 length is 15 residues. CDR1 SGHVS and CDR2 FNYEAQ come from the germline V gene. The table came from immunoSEQ multiplex PCR; TCRdb's copy has only in-frame clones and leaves some out. The sample holds 81,000 or so clones, just over 95% seen once. Sequenced sample: T cells isolated from PBMCs. V and J are TRBV7-6 and TRBJ2-7; D is unresolved. The TCR originated in a human donor in good health. CDR3 sequence: CASSLHLSSSYEQYF. The CDR3, as DNA: TGTGCCAGCAGCTTACACCTCAGTTCCTCCTACGAGCAGTACTTC.